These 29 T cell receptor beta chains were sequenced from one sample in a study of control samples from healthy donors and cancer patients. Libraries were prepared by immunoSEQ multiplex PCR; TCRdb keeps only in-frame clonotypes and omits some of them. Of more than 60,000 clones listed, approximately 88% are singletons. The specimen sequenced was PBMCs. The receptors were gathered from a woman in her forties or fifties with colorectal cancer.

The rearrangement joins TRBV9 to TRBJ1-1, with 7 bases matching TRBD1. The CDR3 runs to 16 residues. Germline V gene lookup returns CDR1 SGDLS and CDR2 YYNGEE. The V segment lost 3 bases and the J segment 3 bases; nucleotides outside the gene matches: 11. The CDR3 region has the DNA TGTGCCAGCAGCGCACGGGGACAGTCGGACGACACTGAAGCTTTCTTT. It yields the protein CASSARGQSDDTEAFF.

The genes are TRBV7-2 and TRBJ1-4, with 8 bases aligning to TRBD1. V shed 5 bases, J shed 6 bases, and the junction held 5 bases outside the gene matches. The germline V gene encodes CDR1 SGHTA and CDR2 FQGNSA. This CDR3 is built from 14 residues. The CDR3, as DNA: TGTGCCAGCAGCCAGACAGGGGTTGATGAAAAACTGTTTTTT. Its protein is CASSQTGVDEKLFF.

The CDR3 DNA reads TGTGCCTGGAGTCGGGGCTATGGCAATCAGCCCCAGCATTTT. This sequence encodes CAWSRGYGNQPQHF. This chain uses TRBV30 with TRBJ1-5; the D gene is possibly TRBD1 (5 bases). Between the trimmed V and J ends, which lost 2 bases and 2 bases, there was a span of 10 bases. Germline-derived CDR1 and CDR2 are GTSNPN and SVGIG (reference sequence). This CDR3 is built from 14 residues.

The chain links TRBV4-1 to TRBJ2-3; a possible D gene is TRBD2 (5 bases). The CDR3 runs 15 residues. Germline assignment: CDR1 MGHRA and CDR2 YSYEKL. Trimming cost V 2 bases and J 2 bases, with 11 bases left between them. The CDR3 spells CASSQTGMSTDTQYF. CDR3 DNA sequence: TGCGCCAGCAGCCAAACGGGGATGTCCACAGATACGCAGTATTTT.

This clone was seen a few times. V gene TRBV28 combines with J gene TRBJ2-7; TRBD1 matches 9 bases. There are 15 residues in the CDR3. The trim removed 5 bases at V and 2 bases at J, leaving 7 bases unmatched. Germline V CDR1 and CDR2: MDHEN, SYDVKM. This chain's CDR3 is CASSPPGQGAYEQYV. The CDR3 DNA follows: TGTGCCAGCAGTCCTCCGGGACAGGGAGCCTACGAGCAGTACGTC.

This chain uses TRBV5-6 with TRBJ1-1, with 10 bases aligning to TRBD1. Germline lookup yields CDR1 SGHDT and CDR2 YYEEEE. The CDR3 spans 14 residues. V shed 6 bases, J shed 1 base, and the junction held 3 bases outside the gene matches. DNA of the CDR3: TGTGCCAGCACCTGGACAGGGGGGAACACTGAAGCTTTCTTT. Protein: CASTWTGGNTEAFF.

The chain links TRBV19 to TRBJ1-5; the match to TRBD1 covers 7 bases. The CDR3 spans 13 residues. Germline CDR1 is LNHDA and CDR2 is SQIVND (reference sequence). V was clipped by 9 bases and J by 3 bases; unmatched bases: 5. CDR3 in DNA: TGTGCCAGCTCGGGGACAGTCAATCAGCCCCAGCATTTT. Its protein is CASSGTVNQPQHF.

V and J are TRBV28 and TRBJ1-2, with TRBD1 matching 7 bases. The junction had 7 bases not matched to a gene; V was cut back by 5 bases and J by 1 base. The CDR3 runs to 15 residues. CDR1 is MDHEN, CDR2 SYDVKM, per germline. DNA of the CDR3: TGTGCCAGCAGTCCTGACAGGGACATTAACTATGGCTACACCTTC. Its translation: CASSPDRDINYGYTF.

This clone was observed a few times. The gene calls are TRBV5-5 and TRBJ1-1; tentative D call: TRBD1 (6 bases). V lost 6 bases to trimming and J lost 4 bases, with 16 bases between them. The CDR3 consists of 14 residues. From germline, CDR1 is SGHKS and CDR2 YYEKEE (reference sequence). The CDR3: CASKRGAGLTEAFF. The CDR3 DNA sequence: TGTGCCAGCAAAAGGGGGGCTGGGCTCACTGAAGCTTTCTTT.

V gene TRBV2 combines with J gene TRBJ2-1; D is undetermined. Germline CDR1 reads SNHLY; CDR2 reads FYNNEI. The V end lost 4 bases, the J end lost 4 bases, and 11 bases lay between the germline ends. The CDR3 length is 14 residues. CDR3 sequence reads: CASSVDSPYNEQFF. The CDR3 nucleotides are TGTGCCAGCAGTGTAGATAGCCCGTACAATGAGCAGTTCTTC.

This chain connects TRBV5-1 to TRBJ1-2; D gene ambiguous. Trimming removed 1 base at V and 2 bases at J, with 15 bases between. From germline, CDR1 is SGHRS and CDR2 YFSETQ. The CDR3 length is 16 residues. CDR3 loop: CASSLSGELGNYGYTF. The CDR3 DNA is TGCGCCAGCAGCTTGTCCGGGGAACTAGGGAACTATGGCTACACCTTC.

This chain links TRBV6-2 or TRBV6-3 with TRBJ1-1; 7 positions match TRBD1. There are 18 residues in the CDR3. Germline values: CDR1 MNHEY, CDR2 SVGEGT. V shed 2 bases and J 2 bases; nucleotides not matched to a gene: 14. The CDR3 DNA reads TGTGCCAGCAGTTACCGGACTCGGGACAGTCGAATCAACACTGAAGCTTTCTTT. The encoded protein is CASSYRTRDSRINTEAFF.

The CDR3 sequence is CATSDMGQGLQETQYF. CDR3 bases: TGTGCCACCAGTGATATGGGACAGGGCCTCCAAGAGACCCAGTACTTC. The chain links TRBV24-1 to TRBJ2-5, with 9 bases identical to TRBD1. The V gene end was trimmed by 3 bases and the J gene end by 1 base; junction bases not matched to a gene: 5. The CDR3 spans 16 residues. Germline V gene sequence: CDR1 KGHDR, CDR2 SFDVKD.

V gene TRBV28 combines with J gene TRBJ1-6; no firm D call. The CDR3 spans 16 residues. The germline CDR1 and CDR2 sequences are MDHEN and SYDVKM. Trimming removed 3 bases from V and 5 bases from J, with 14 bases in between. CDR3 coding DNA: TGTGCCAGCAGTTTCCCCTTAGGGATCGATAATTCACCCCTCCACTTT. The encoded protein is CASSFPLGIDNSPLHF.

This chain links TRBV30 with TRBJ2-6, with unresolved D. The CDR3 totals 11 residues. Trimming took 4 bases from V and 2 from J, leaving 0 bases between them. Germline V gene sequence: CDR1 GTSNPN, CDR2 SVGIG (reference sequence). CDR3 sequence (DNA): TGTGCCTGGACTGGGGCCAACGTCCTGACTTTC. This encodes CAWTGANVLTF.

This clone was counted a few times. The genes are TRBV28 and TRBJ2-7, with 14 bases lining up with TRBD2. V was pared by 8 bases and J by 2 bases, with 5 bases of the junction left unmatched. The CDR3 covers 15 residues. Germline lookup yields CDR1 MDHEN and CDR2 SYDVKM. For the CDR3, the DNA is TGTGCCAGCCTTAAGACTAGCGGGGGGGCCTACGAGCAGTACGTC. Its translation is CASLKTSGGAYEQYV.

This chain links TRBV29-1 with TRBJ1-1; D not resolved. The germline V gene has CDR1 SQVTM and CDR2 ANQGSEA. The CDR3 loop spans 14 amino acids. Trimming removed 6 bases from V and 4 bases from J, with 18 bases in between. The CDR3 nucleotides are TGCAGCGTCGGGTCGTGGGGTAGGGTCACTGAAGCTTTCTTT. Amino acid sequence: CSVGSWGRVTEAFF.

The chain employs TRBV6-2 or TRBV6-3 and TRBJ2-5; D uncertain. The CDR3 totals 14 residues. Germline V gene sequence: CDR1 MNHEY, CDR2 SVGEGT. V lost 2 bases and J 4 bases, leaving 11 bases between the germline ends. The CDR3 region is CASSYGIILETQYF. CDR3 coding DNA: TGTGCCAGCAGTTACGGGATTATCTTAGAGACCCAGTACTTC.

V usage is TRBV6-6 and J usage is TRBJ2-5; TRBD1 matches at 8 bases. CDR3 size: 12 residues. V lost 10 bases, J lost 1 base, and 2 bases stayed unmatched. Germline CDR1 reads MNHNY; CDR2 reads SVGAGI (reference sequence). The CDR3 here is CATGQGQETQYF. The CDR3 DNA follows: TGTGCCACCGGACAGGGCCAAGAGACCCAGTACTTC.

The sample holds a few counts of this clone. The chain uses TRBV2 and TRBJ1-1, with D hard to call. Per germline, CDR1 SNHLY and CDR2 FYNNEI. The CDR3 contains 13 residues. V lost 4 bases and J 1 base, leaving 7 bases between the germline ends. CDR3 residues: CASSVQPNTEAFF. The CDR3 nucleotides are TGTGCCAGCAGTGTCCAACCGAACACTGAAGCTTTCTTT.

CDR3 nucleotide sequence: TGTGCCAGCAGTTTAGCGGTGAGGTCACCCCTCCACTTT. Residues: CASSLAVRSPLHF. This chain joins TRBV12-3 or TRBV12-4 and TRBJ1-6, with no clear D. The CDR3 length is 13 residues. V was shortened by 0 bases and J by 10 bases, with 7 bases between the two germline ends.

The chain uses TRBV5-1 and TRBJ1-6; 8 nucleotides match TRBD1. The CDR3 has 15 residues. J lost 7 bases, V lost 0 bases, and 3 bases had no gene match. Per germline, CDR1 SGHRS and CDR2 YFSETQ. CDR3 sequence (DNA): TGCGCCAGCAGCTTGGGGTCAGGGGGCAATTCACCCCTCCACTTT. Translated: CASSLGSGGNSPLHF.

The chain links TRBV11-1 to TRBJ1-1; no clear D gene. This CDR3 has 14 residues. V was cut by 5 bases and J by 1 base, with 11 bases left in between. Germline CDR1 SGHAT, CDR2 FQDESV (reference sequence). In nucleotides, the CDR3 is TGTGCCAGCAGCCGTGGGGAGGGGAACACTGAAGCTTTCTTT. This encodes CASSRGEGNTEAFF.

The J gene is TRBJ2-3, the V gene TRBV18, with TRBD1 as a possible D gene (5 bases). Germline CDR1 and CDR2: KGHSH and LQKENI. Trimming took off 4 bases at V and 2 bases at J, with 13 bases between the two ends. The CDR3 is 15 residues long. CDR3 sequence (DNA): TGTGCCAGCTCACGGGCGGACAACCCCACAGATACGCAGTATTTT. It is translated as CASSRADNPTDTQYF.

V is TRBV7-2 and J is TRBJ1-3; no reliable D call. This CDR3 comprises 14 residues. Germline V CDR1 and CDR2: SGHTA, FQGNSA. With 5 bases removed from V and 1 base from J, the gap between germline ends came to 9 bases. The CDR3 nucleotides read TGTGCCAGCAGCCAAATAAGGTCTGGAAACACCATATATTTT. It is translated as CASSQIRSGNTIYF.

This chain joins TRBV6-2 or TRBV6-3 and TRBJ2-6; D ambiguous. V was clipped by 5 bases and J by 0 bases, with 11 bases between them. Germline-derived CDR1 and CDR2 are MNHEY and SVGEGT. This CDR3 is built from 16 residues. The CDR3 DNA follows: TGTGCCAGCAGTCCAAGACGTAGCTCTGGGGCCAACGTCCTGACTTTC. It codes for CASSPRRSSGANVLTF.

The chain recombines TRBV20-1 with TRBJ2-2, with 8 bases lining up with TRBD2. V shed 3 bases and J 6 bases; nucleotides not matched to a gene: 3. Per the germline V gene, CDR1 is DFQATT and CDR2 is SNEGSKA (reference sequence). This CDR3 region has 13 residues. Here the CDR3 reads CSASPRGAGELFF. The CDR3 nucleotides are TGCAGTGCTAGTCCGCGGGGGGCCGGGGAGCTGTTTTTT.

This CDR3 is CASSSGAGTLTDTQYF. Here the CDR3 DNA reads TGCGCCAGCAGCAGCGGCGCCGGGACTCTCACAGATACGCAGTATTTT. The chain employs TRBV5-1 and TRBJ2-3; D possibly corresponds to TRBD2 (6 bases). Germline CDR1 SGHRS, CDR2 YFSETQ. The CDR3 spans 16 residues. V lost 4 bases and J 2 bases, leaving 17 bases between the germline ends.

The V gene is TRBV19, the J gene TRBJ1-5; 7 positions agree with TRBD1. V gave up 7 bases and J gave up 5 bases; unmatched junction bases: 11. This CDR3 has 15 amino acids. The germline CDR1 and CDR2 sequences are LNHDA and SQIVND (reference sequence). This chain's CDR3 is CASIKNRGLDQPQHF. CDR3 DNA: TGTGCCAGTATCAAGAACAGGGGTCTCGATCAGCCCCAGCATTTT.